This entry describes one TCR beta chain. The antigen remains unidentified. The entry originates in a study of chemoradiotherapy in HPV16-positive cancers. Study results and caveats: Candidate HPV-specific clones and E7-related TCR motifs grew in tumor during treatment.

Germline trimming cut 2 bases from V and 8 bases from J; bases unmatched to any gene: 9. Germline V gives CDR1 MNHNS, CDR2 SASEGT. This CDR3 has 15 residues. Repertoires were generated with immunoSEQ multiplex PCR, while TCRdb's copy carries only in-frame clones and drops some. This table holds around 15,000 clones, more than 60% found once. The TCR was taken from a human donor with HPV-associated anogenital cancer. V and J are TRBV6-1 and TRBJ1-2; the match to TRBD1 covers 9 bases. Sample collection was performed from a patient who underwent chemoradiotherapy. The CDR3 bases are TGTGCCAGCAGTGAAATAGCGGGACAGGGTTACGGCTACACCTTC. Translation gives CASSEIAGQGYGYTF.